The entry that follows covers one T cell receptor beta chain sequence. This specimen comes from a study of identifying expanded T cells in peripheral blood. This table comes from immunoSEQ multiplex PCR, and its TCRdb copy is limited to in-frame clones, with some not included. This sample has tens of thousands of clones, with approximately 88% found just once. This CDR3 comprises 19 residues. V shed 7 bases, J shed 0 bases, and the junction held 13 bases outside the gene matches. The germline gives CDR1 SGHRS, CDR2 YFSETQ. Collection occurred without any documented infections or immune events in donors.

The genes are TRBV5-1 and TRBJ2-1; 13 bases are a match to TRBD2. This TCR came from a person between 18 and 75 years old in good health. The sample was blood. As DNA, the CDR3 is TGCGCCAGCGGACCGGGACTAGCGGGGTTCCAGCGCTCCTACAATGAGCAGTTCTTC. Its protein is CASGPGLAGFQRSYNEQFF.